The rows below give T cell receptor beta chains drawn from one sample of a study of CD8+ T cells in alopecia areata. Sequencing used immunoSEQ multiplex PCR; TCRdb keeps in-frame clones, though not all of them. The repertoire has more than 200,000 clones, 50% to 75% of them found once; the top ten carry 3.5% to 5%. Source: CD4+ T cells sorted from blood, taken at week 4, from a patient treated with tofacitinib. The source of these receptors is a human donor with alopecia areata. The CDR3 runs from the conserved cysteine through the conserved F or W. The D gene is left open where the match is weak. The size field is filled for only some rows; it gives once, few, many or a size class.

cdr3_nt,cdr3_aa,clone_size,d_call,j_call,v_call
TGTGCCAGCACCCCAAGGTCGGGGGTAGGGTACAATGAGCAGTTCTTC,CASTPRSGVGYNEQFF,few,-,TRBJ2-1,TRBV14
TGTGCCAGTAGTATGCTGGGTTACTATGGCTACACCTTC,CASSMLGYYGYTF,-,-,TRBJ1-2,TRBV19
TGTGCCAGCAGTCGAGGACAGTCTGGAAACACCATATATTTT,CASSRGQSGNTIYF,-,-,TRBJ1-3,TRBV27
TGTGCCTGGAGTGTAGGGGGCCAGCCCCAGCATTTT,CAWSVGGQPQHF,-,TRBD1,TRBJ1-5,TRBV30
TGTGCCAGTCGAGGACAGGGGAGGTACGGCTACACCTTC,CASRGQGRYGYTF,-,TRBD1,TRBJ1-2,TRBV19
TGTGCCTGGAGCGCCCGAGGGGGGCCAGATACGCAGTATTTT,CAWSARGGPDTQYF,-,-,TRBJ2-3,TRBV30
TGCGCCAGCAGCCAAGACTCGTACCAAGAGACCCAGTACTTC,CASSQDSYQETQYF,-,-,TRBJ2-5,TRBV4-1
TGTGCCAGCAGTTGGGTGGTTGGCTACACCTTC,CASSWVVGYTF,once,-,TRBJ1-2,TRBV6-5
TGTGCCAGCAGCCAAGTGGGACTAGCGGATTTCACAGATACGCAGTATTTT,CASSQVGLADFTDTQYF,few,TRBD2,TRBJ2-3,TRBV14
TGTGCCAGCACATGGGGGACACTAAATTCACCCCTCCACTTT,CASTWGTLNSPLHF,many,-,TRBJ1-6,TRBV6-5
TGTGCCAGCAGTGAGTTAACAGAATCTGGGGAGCAGTACTTC,CASSELTESGEQYF,-,-,TRBJ2-7,TRBV2
TGTGCCAGCAGGCCGGCGGGGAGCTCCTACGAGCAGTACTTC,CASRPAGSSYEQYF,-,-,TRBJ2-7,TRBV6-5
TGTGCCAGCAAGCCGGGACTAGCGGGGGTTGGGGCCGGGGAGCTGTTTTTT,CASKPGLAGVGAGELFF,-,TRBD2,TRBJ2-2,TRBV2
TGTGCCAGCAGTTCGGGGACAATCTCCTACGAGCAGTACTTC,CASSSGTISYEQYF,few,-,TRBJ2-7,TRBV11-2
TGTGCCAGCCGTAGCGGTTCCAATGAGCAGTTCTTC,CASRSGSNEQFF,-,-,TRBJ2-1,TRBV5-4
TGTGCCTGGAGTGCAACAGGGAACGCGCAGTATTTT,CAWSATGNAQYF,-,-,TRBJ2-3,TRBV30
TGTGCCACCAGCAGGGACAGGCTCTGGACGAACACTGAAGCTTTCTTT,CATSRDRLWTNTEAFF,once,TRBD1,TRBJ1-1,TRBV15
TGCGCCAGCAGCCAAGATTTTCGGAGCCGACACTTC,CASSQDFRSRHF,once,-,TRBJ1-2,TRBV4-1
TGTGCCAGCAGCGCGGGACCCCCGAACCGGGCCAAAAACATTCAGTACTTC,CASSAGPPNRAKNIQYF,few,-,TRBJ2-4,TRBV11-1
TGTGCCAGCTCACCGCGGAATCAAGAGACCCAGTACTTC,CASSPRNQETQYF,-,-,TRBJ2-5,TRBV18
TGTGCCAGCAGCTTAACGACAGGCACGGAAGCTTTCTTT,CASSLTTGTEAFF,few,-,TRBJ1-1,TRBV7-3
TGTGCCAGCAGCTCTGGACTAGCTCCTAGCACAGATACGCAGTATTTT,CASSSGLAPSTDTQYF,-,TRBD2,TRBJ2-3,TRBV5-6
TGTGCCAGCAGCTTAGCTGAACTAGCAGATACGCAGTATTTT,CASSLAELADTQYF,-,-,TRBJ2-3,TRBV7-8
TGTGCCTGGAGTTCGCAGGCCAACTATGGCTACACCTTC,CAWSSQANYGYTF,-,-,TRBJ1-2,TRBV30
TGCGCCAGCAGCCAATCCCAAAAAGCTGAAGCTTTCTTT,CASSQSQKAEAFF,few,-,TRBJ1-1,TRBV4-3
TGTGCCAGTAGTACAGCAGACATTCAGTACTTC,CASSTADIQYF,-,-,TRBJ2-4,TRBV19
TGTGCCACCAGCAGAGATCGACGGCAGGCCTACGAGCAGTACTTC,CATSRDRRQAYEQYF,-,-,TRBJ2-7,TRBV15
TGTGCCTGGGGACGGATGAACACTGAAGCTTTCTTT,CAWGRMNTEAFF,few,-,TRBJ1-1,TRBV30
TGTGCCAGTACCCCAGGACAGATTAACACTGAAGCTTTCTTT,CASTPGQINTEAFF,once,-,TRBJ1-1,TRBV19
TGCAGTGCCGATCTAGCTACGCAGTATTTT,CSADLATQYF,-,-,TRBJ2-3,TRBV20-1
TGTGCCTGGAGTGTAGGGGGCACCGGGGAGCTGTTTTTT,CAWSVGGTGELFF,-,-,TRBJ2-2,TRBV30
TGCAGCGTCGGGGTACGGGGGGACGAGCAGTACTTC,CSVGVRGDEQYF,few,TRBD2,TRBJ2-7,TRBV29-1
TGCAGCGTTGGGGTCTCCGGTCAGCCCCAGCATTTT,CSVGVSGQPQHF,-,-,TRBJ1-5,TRBV29-1
TGTGCCAGCAGCGTAGGGCTAGCGGGGGAAGAGACCCAGTACTTC,CASSVGLAGEETQYF,few,TRBD2,TRBJ2-5,TRBV9
TGTGCCAGCAGTGAAATAGGGCGGAGGACTGAAGCTTTCTTT,CASSEIGRRTEAFF,-,-,TRBJ1-1,TRBV2